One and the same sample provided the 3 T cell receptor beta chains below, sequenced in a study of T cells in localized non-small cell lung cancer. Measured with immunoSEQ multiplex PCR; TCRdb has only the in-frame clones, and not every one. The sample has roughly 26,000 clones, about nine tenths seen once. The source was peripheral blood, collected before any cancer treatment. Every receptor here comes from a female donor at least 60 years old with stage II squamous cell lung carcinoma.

CDR3 coding DNA: TGTGCCAGCAGCTTGGTTGGAGCTCAAGAGACCCAGTACTTC. Translating it yields CASSLVGAQETQYF. The V gene is TRBV5-4, the J gene TRBJ2-5; D ambiguous. Trimming removed 0 bases at V and 2 bases at J, with 8 bases between. Per germline, CDR1 SGHNT and CDR2 YYREEE (reference sequence). CDR3 length: 14 residues. Full variable domain (outside the CDR3, taken from reference TRBV5-4 and TRBJ2-5): ETGVTQSPTHLIKTRGQQVTLRCSSQSGHNTVSWYQQALGQGPQFIFQYYREEENGRGNFPPRFSGLQFPNYSSELNVNALELDDSALYLCASSLVGAQETQYFGPGTRLLVL.

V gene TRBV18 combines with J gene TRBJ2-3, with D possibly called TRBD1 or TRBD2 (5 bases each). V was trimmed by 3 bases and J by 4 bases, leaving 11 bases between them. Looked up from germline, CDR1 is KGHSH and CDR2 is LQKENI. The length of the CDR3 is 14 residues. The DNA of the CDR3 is TGTGCCAGCTCACCTTCAAGGGGAGCAGATACGCAGTATTTT. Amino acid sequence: CASSPSRGADTQYF.

The CDR3 loop reads CAISSGQRGNIQYF. For the CDR3, the DNA is TGTGCCATCTCTTCGGGACAGAGGGGAAACATTCAGTACTTC. This chain uses TRBV10-3 with TRBJ2-4, with 7 bases identical to TRBD1. Germline CDR1 is ENHRY and CDR2 is SYGVKD. The length of the CDR3 is 14 residues. J lost 6 bases, V lost 8 bases, and 10 bases had no gene match.